Here is one T cell receptor beta chain with its context. This clonotype was observed a handful of times. The target of this receptor is not known. Base qualities are not recorded, but no much larger clone differs from it by a single base. The library was obtained by 5' RACE. Reads for this sample came from an Illumina MiSeq. TCRdb redid the processing of the public reads, applying fastp at Q25 and MiXCR, and retained in-frame beta chains. Merged by CDR3 protein, the rows form single entries marked with the most common genes and DNA. Present in this sample are around 53,000 distinct CDR3 sequences, approximately 14% of which were seen just once. The ten largest make up roughly 15% of the sample. These data are taken from a study of T cells of healthy individuals (dated by TCRdb to 2016 to 2019). V loses 3 bases of germline sequence and J loses 1 base, and the interval between the two ends is 21 bases. The CDR3 runs 18 amino acids, cysteine and phenylalanine included. Here the CDR3 DNA is all that survives: 54 bases in frame from base 1. Per the germline V gene (reference sequence), LNHDA is the CDR1 and SQIVND is the CDR2.

Here the chain combines TRBV19 and TRBJ1-1; a weak D assignment points to TRBD1 (5 bases agree). This clonotype was obtained from a human donor in good health. CDR3 sequence: CASSILRPGRPPNTEAFF. The nucleotide sequence is TGTGCCAGTAGTATCCTTCGGCCGGGACGACCACCGAACACTGAAGCTTTCTTT.